A selection of T cell receptor beta chains follows, all from one sample in a study of blood T cell repertoires in COVID-19. The assay was immunoSEQ multiplex PCR, and TCRdb's table has in-frame clones only and misses some. The profile shows some 400,000 clones, approximately 90% of them singletons. Sequencing was done on a sample of PBMCs or T cells enriched from blood (not recorded which). The source of these receptors is a woman in her thirties or forties who had been exposed to COVID-19. Both conserved end residues are part of each CDR3.

V: TRBV5-1; J: TRBJ2-7; CDR3: CASSLNRGAYEQYF
V: TRBV19; J: TRBJ1-5; CDR3: CASKDRANQPQHF
V: TRBV29-1; J: TRBJ1-2; CDR3: CSVRDPINYGYTF
V: TRBV5-8; J: TRBJ1-1; CDR3: CASSWRGQGSEAFF
V: TRBV5-1; J: TRBJ1-1; CDR3: CASSLATGLNTEAFF
V: TRBV15; J: TRBJ1-5; CDR3: CATSRDRGDGQPQHF
V: TRBV19; J: TRBJ1-1; CDR3: CASSIEAGSAEAFF
V: TRBV2; J: TRBJ1-4; CDR3: CASSVDSLATNEKLFF
V: TRBV7-9; J: TRBJ2-1; CDR3: CASSLAGGEQFF
V: TRBV15; J: TRBJ2-3; CDR3: CATSSPGTSGSTDTQYF
V: TRBV2; J: TRBJ2-3; CDR3: CASSEWQGADTQYF
V: TRBV4-2; J: TRBJ1-3; CDR3: CASSQDKRSSGNTIYF
V: TRBV25-1; J: TRBJ2-7; CDR3: CASSEGLAAPYEQYF
V: TRBV5-1; J: TRBJ2-5; CDR3: CASSPGRGTGAQETQYF
V: TRBV28; J: TRBJ2-3; CDR3: CASSLPRAPSTDTQYF
V: TRBV3-1/TRBV3-2; J: TRBJ2-7; CDR3: CASSQTQSAYEQYF
V: TRBV5-1; J: TRBJ2-3; CDR3: CASSSRGTSGPTDTQYF
V: TRBV9; J: TRBJ1-2; CDR3: CASSSENPGQVPYYGYTF
V: TRBV19; J: TRBJ1-3; CDR3: CASLAVGGNTIYF
V: TRBV18; J: TRBJ1-1; CDR3: CASSQDRGRRTEAFF
V: TRBV18; J: TRBJ2-2; CDR3: CASSRGLGAGELFF
V: TRBV5-1; J: TRBJ1-4; CDR3: CASSLRPKSEKLFF
V: TRBV7-3; J: TRBJ1-2; CDR3: CASSKTGSGEYGYTF
V: TRBV30; J: TRBJ1-5; CDR3: CAWSVRGNLDWGIQPQHF
V: TRBV30; J: TRBJ1-4; CDR3: CAWHPGGGRNEKLFF